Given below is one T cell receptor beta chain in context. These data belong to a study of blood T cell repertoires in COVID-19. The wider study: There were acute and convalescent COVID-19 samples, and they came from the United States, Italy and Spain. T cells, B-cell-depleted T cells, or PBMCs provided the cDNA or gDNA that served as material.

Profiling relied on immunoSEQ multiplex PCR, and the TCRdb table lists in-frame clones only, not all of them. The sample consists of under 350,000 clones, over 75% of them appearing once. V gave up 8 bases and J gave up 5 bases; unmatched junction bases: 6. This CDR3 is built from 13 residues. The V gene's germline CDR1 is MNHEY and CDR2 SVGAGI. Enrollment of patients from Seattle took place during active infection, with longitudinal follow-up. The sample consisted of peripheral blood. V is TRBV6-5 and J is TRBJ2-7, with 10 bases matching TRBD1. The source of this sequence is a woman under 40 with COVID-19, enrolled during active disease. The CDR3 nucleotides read TGTGCCAGCCACCGGGACAGGGGAGACGAGCAGTACTTC. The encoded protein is CASHRDRGDEQYF.